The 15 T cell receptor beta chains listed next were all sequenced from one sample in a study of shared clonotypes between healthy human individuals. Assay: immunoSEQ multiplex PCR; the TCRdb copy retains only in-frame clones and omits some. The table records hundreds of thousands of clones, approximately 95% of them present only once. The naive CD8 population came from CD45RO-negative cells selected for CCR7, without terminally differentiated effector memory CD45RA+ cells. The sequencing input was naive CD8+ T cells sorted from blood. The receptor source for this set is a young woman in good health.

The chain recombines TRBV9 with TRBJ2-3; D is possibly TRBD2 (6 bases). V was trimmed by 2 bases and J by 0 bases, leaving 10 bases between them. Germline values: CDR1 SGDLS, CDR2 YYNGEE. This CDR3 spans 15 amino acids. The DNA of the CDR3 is TGTGCCAGCAGCGTCTACGGGACTAGCACAGATACGCAGTATTTT. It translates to CASSVYGTSTDTQYF.

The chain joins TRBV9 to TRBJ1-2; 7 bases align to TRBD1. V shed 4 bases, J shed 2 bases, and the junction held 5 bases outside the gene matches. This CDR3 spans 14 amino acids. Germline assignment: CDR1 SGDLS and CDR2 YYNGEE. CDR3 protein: CASSSWGQNYGYTF. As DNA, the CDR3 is TGTGCCAGCAGCAGCTGGGGACAGAACTATGGCTACACCTTC. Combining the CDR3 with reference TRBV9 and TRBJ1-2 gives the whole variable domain DSGVTQTPKHLITATGQRVTLRCSPRSGDLSVYWYQQSLDQGLQFLIQYYNGEERAKGNILERFSAQQFPDLHSELNLSSLELGDSALYFCASSSWGQNYGYTFGSGTRLTVV.

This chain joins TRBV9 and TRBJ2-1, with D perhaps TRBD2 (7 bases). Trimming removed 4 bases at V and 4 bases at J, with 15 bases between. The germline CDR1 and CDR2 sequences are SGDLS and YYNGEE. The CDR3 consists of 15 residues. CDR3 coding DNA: TGTGCCAGCAGCCCAGGGGAGGGCGGGTACAATGAGCAGTTCTTC. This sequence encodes CASSPGEGGYNEQFF. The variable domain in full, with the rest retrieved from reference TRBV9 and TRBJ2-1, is DSGVTQTPKHLITATGQRVTLRCSPRSGDLSVYWYQQSLDQGLQFLIQYYNGEERAKGNILERFSAQQFPDLHSELNLSSLELGDSALYFCASSPGEGGYNEQFFGPGTRLTVL.

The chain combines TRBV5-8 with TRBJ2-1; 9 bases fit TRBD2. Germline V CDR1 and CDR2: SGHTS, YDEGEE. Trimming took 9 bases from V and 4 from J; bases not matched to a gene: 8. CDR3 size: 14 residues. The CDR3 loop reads CATAILAGYNEQFF. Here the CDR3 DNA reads TGTGCCACCGCAATCCTAGCGGGGTACAATGAGCAGTTCTTC.

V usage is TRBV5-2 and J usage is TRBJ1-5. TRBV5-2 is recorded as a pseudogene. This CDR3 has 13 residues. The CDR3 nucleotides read TGTGCCAGCAGTGTCCGGGGCAATCAGCCCCAGCATTTT. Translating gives CASSVRGNQPQHF.

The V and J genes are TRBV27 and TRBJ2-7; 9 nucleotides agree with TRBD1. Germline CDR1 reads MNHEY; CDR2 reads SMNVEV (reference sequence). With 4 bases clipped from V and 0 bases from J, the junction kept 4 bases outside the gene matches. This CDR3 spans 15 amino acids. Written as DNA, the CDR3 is TGTGCCAGCAGTTCCGGGACAGGGTCCTCCTACGAGCAGTACTTC. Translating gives CASSSGTGSSYEQYF.

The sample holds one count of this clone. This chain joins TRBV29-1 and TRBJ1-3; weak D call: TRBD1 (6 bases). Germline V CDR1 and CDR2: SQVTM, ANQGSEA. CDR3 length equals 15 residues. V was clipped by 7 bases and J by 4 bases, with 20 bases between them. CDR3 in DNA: TGCAGCGCCGGGGGGGACATCCTAAAGGGAAACACCATATATTTT. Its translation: CSAGGDILKGNTIYF.

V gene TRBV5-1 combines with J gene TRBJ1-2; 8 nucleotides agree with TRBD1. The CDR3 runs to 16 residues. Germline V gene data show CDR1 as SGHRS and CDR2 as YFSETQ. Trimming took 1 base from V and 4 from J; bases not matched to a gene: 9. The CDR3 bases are TGCGCCAGCAGCTTGCGTACGGGACAGGAGTTCTATGGCTACACCTTC. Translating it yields CASSLRTGQEFYGYTF.

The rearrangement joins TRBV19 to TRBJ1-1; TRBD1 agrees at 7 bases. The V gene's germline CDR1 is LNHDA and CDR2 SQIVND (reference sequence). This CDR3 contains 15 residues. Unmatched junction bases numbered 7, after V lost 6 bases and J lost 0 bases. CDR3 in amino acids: CASSRQGLMNTEAFF. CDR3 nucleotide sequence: TGTGCCAGTAGCCGACAGGGACTGATGAACACTGAAGCTTTCTTT.

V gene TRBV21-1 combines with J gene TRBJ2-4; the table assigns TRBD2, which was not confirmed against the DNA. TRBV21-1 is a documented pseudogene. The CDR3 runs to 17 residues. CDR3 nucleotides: TGTGCCAGCAGCTGGCAGGCGGGAGGGCCCGCCAAAAACATTCAGTACTTC. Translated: CASSWQAGGPAKNIQYF.

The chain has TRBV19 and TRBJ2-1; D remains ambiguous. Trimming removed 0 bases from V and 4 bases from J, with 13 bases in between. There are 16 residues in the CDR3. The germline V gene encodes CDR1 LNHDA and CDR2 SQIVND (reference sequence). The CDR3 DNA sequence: TGTGCCAGTAGTATAGAGGCAGCTCGACGGTACAATGAGCAGTTCTTC. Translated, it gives CASSIEAARRYNEQFF.

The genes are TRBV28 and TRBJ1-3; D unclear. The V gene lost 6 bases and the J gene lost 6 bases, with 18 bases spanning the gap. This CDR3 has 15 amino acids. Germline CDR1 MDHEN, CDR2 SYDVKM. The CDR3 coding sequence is TGTGCCAGCAGCATCGAGACTCGATCTTTAAACACCATATATTTT. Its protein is CASSIETRSLNTIYF.

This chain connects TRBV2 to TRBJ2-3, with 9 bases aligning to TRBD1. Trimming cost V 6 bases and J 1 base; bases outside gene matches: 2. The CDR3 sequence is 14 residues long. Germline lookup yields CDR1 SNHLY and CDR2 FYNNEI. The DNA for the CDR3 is TGTGCCAGCAGCTGGACAGGGGGCACAGATACGCAGTATTTT. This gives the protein CASSWTGGTDTQYF.

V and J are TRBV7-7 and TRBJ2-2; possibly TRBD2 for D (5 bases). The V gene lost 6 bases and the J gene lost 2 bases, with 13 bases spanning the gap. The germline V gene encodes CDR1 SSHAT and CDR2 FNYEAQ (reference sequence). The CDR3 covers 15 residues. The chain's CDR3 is CASSQHGLNTGELFF. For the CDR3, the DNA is TGTGCCAGCAGTCAGCACGGACTCAACACCGGGGAGCTGTTTTTT. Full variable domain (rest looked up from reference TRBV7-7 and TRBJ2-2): GAGVSQSPRYKVTKRGQDVTLRCDPISSHATLYWYQQALGQGPEFLTYFNYEAQPDKSGLPSDRFSAERPEGSISTLTIQRTEQRDSAMYRCASSQHGLNTGELFFGEGSRLTVL.

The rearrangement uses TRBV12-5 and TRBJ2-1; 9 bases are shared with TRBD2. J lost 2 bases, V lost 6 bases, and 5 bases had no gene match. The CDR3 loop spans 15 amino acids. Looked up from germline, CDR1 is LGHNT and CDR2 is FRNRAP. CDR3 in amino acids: CASGPGTSPYNEQFF. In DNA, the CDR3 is TGTGCTAGTGGGCCCGGGACTAGCCCCTACAATGAGCAGTTCTTC. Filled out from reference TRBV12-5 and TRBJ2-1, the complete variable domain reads DARVTQTPRHKVTEMGQEVTMRCQPILGHNTVFWYRQTMMQGLELLAYFRNRAPLDDSGMPKDRFSAEMPDATLATLKIQPSEPRDSAVYFCASGPGTSPYNEQFFGPGTRLTVL.